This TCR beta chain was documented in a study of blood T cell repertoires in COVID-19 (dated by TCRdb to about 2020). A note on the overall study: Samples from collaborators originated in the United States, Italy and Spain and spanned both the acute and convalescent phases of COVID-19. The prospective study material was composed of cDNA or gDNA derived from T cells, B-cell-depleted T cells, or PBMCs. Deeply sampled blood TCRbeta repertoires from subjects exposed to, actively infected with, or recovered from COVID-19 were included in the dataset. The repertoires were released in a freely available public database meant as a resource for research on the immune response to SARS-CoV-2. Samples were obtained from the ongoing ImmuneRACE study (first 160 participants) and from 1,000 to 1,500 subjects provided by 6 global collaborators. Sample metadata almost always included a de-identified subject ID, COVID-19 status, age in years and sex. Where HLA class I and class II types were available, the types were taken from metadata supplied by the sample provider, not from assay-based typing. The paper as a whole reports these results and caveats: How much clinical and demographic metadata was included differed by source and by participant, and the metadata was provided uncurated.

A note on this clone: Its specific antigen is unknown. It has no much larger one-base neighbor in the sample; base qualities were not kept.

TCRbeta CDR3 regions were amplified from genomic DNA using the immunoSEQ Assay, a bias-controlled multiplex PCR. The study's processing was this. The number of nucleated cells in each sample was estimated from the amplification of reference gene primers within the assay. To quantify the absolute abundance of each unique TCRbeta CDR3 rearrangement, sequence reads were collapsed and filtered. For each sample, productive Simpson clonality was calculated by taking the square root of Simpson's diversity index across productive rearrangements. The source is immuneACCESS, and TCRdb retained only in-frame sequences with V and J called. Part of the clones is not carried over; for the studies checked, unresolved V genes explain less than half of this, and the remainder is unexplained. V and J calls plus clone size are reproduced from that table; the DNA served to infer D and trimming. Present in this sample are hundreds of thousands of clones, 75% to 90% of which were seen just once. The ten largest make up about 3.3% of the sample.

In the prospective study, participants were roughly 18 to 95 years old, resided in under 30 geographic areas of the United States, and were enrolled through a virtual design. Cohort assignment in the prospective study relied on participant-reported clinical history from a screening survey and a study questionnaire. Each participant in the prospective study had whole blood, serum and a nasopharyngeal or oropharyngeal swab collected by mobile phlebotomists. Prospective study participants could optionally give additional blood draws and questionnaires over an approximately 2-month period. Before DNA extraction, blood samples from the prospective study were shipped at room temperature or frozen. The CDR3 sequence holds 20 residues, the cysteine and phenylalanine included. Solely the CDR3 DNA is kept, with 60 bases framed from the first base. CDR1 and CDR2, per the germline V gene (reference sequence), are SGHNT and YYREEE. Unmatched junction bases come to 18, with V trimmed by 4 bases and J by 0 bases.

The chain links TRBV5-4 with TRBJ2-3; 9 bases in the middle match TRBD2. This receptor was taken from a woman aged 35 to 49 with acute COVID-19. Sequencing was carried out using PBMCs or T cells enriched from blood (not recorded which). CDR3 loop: CASSPPDTSGPEDSTDTQYF. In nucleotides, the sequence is TGTGCCAGCAGCCCCCCGGACACTAGCGGGCCCGAGGACAGCACAGATACGCAGTATTTT.